This TCR beta chain was sequenced for a study of T cells after yellow fever vaccination. This clonotype has more than one count but fewer than ten. Its antigen is still unknown. Germline V gives CDR1 MDHEN, CDR2 SYDVKM. The CDR3 is made up of 14 amino acids. Trimming pared 4 bases from V and 3 bases from J, leaving 13 bases between. Study-wide points: The CD4 and CD8 compartments had a small share of their clonotypes in common. Abundant clonotypes from the bulk population could have been carried over as contaminants into FACS-sorted repertoires. Detected again after the booster were most primary-vaccination clones, at about 96% CD4 and 88% CD8.

TCRdb itself ran the 5' RACE reads through MiXCR, one entry per CDR3 protein. This sample carries about 320,000 distinct CDR3 sequences, approximately 12% of them seen once, and the ten largest clones take approximately 3%. This sequence originates from a man younger than 35 who received the YFV17D yellow fever vaccine. The rearrangement joins TRBV28 to TRBJ2-7; no definite D call. The sequencing here drew on CD4+ T cells sorted from PBMCs, taken 45 days after the yellow fever booster vaccination. CDR3 sequence: CASSWSLGNYEQYV. In nucleotides, the CDR3 is TGTGCCAGCAGTTGGTCCTTAGGGAACTACGAGCAGTACGTC.